This T cell receptor (beta chain) stems from a study of radiotherapy plus CTLA-4 blockade in lung cancer. The V gene lost 0 bases and the J gene lost 1 base, with 16 bases spanning the gap. The CDR3 has 18 residues. Per germline, CDR1 MGHRA and CDR2 YSYEKL. Study-level results: Radiotherapy was combined with ipilimumab, and tumor-derived TCR clones then expanded in blood.

Participants had chemo-refractory metastatic non-small-cell lung cancer and were treated with focal radiation plus ipilimumab CTLA-4 blockade. This clone was seen only a few times. Its antigen is still unknown. Measured with immunoSEQ multiplex PCR; TCRdb has only the in-frame clones, and not every one. The top ten hold roughly 23% of the sample, which has roughly 100,000 clones, around 83% seen once. This specimen was peripheral blood, taken from a patient treated with radiotherapy plus ipilimumab. The V gene is TRBV4-1, the J gene TRBJ1-5; D is uncertain. The TCR comes from a human donor with non-small cell lung cancer that progressed on radiotherapy plus ipilimumab. The CDR3 sequence is CASSQEVPAGSSNQPQHF. The CDR3 nucleotides are TGCGCCAGCAGCCAAGAGGTCCCGGCCGGGTCCAGCAATCAGCCCCAGCATTTT.